Included here is one TCR beta chain sequence, with context. The record originates from a study of tumor-infiltrating lymphocytes in localized non-small cell lung cancer. TCRdb's table, derived via immunoSEQ multiplex PCR, lists solely in-frame clones and lacks some. This sample carries about 16,000 clones, 70% to 80% of them seen once, and the ten largest clones take roughly 6.7%. CDR3 length equals 11 residues. V dropped 5 bases and J dropped 8 bases, with 6 bases sitting between them. Germline values: CDR1 SNHLY, CDR2 FYNNEI. The chain joins TRBV2 to TRBJ2-2; D possibly corresponds to TRBD2 (5 bases). The source of this sequence is a human donor with non-small cell lung cancer. Sequenced input: lung tumor tissue. The CDR3 loop reads CASSPGGELFF. CDR3 in DNA: TGTGCCAGCAGTCCGGGAGGGGAGCTGTTTTTT.